This T cell receptor beta chain was obtained from a study of cytomegalovirus exposure and HLA in healthy donors. Study-level results: Rates of TCR association differed by HLA locus in a later analysis, with DRB1 highest and HLA-C lowest. Specific recognition of CMV antigens was confirmed in vitro for three chains (all CMV-associated).

PCR was performed using 60 Vbeta and 13 Jbeta primers. The protocol was immunoSEQ multiplex PCR, while the TCRdb copy is restricted to in-frame clones and leaves out a portion. This table holds 140,000 or so clones, roughly 70% found once. V shed 1 base and J shed 0 bases, with 13 bases lying between them. The CDR3 has 17 amino acids. Germline-derived CDR1 and CDR2 are SGHVS and FNYEAQ. As concerns this clone: The target antigen is unknown.

Sequencing was carried out using PBMCs. The sequence came from a man aged 18 to 29 in good health and CMV-seropositive. J is TRBJ1-3 and V is TRBV7-6, with D hard to call. The CDR3 region has the DNA TGTGCCAGCAGCTTAGATAGCCTGCTACCCTCTGGAAACACCATATATTTT. Protein: CASSLDSLLPSGNTIYF.